A single sample is the source of the 22 T cell receptor beta chains below, sequenced in a study of T cell responses to AZD1222 COVID-19 vaccine (dated by TCRdb to the early 2020s). Per the publication, the time point label means: baseline before first vaccination. Libraries were prepared through the immunoSEQ multiplex PCR assay. The source is immuneACCESS, and TCRdb retained only in-frame sequences with V and J called. Part of the clones is not carried over; for the studies checked, unresolved V genes explain less than half of this, and the remainder is unexplained. This sample is represented by about 150,000 clones; about 91% of them were singletons. The top ten constitute roughly 2% of the sample. The sequencing here drew on peripheral blood, taken on day 0 of AZD1222 vaccination. The receptors were sampled from an adult in good health.

This clone was counted at least ten times. The rearrangement uses TRBV9 and TRBJ2-2, with 7 bases that match TRBD1. V shed 2 bases, J shed 4 bases, and the junction held 8 bases outside the gene matches. Germline CDR1 reads SGDLS; CDR2 reads YYNGEE. This CDR3 is built from 16 residues. Here the CDR3 reads CASSVTTGIGTGELFF. CDR3 bases: TGTGCCAGCAGCGTTACGACAGGGATCGGCACCGGGGAGCTGTTTTTT.

The chain employs TRBV9 and TRBJ2-3, with TRBD2 identical over 11 bases. J gave up 3 bases and V 3 bases, and 6 bases lay outside the gene matches. This CDR3 is built from 16 residues. Germline V lookup: CDR1 SGDLS, CDR2 YYNGEE. The CDR3 DNA sequence: TGTGCCAGCAGCGCCACTAGCGGGAGTTTGACAGATACGCAGTATTTT. Translating gives CASSATSGSLTDTQYF.

The chain links TRBV27 to TRBJ1-5; D call uncertain. Germline CDR1 reads MNHEY; CDR2 reads SMNVEV (reference sequence). This CDR3 comprises 13 residues. Trimming left V 2 bases short and J 4 bases short, with 6 bases between. Written as DNA, the CDR3 is TGTGCCAGCAGTTTAAAGTTGAATCAGCCCCAGCATTTT. Translated: CASSLKLNQPQHF.

V and J are TRBV7-2 and TRBJ2-7, with D maybe TRBD1 (6 bases). There are 13 residues in the CDR3. Germline CDR1 SGHTA, CDR2 FQGNSA. Trimming left V 5 bases short and J 4 bases short, with 12 bases between. The CDR3 DNA reads TGTGCCAGCAGCAGGGGGACCAGTTACGAGCAGTACTTC. Translation gives CASSRGTSYEQYF. Full variable domain (rest looked up from reference TRBV7-2 and TRBJ2-7): GAGVSQSPSNKVTEKGKDVELRCDPISGHTALYWYRQSLGQGLEFLIYFQGNSAPDKSGLPSDRFSAERTGGSVSTLTIQRTQQEDSAVYLCASSRGTSYEQYFGPGTRLTVT.

The chain employs TRBV13 and TRBJ2-1, with 7 bases matching TRBD2. Germline assignment: CDR1 PRHDT and CDR2 FYEKMQ (reference sequence). The trim removed 4 bases at V and 5 bases at J, leaving 2 bases unmatched. This CDR3 is built from 13 residues. The CDR3 nucleotides read TGTGCCAGCAGCTGGGGACTAAACAATGAGCAGTTCTTC. It yields the protein CASSWGLNNEQFF.

The chain links TRBV2 to TRBJ2-1; 12 bases agree with TRBD2. After removal of 1 base from V and 7 bases from J, the junction contained 5 bases not matched to a gene. In germline, CDR1 is SNHLY, CDR2 FYNNEI. The CDR3 consists of 16 residues. CDR3 in amino acids: CASSEGGGTSGNEQFF. The CDR3 DNA follows: TGTGCCAGCAGTGAAGGGGGCGGGACTAGCGGGAATGAGCAGTTCTTC.

This sequence joins TRBV7-9 and TRBJ2-5; maybe TRBD1 (7 bases). Germline V gene lookup returns CDR1 SEHNR and CDR2 FQNEAQ (reference sequence). V lost 1 base and J lost 10, with 16 bases in between. The CDR3 contains 14 residues. The CDR3 sequence: CASSLGVQGGRQYF. CDR3 in DNA: TGTGCCAGCAGCTTAGGGGTCCAGGGGGGTCGCCAGTACTTC. Full variable domain (rest looked up from reference TRBV7-9 and TRBJ2-5): DTGVSQNPRHKITKRGQNVTFRCDPISEHNRLYWYRQTLGQGPEFLTYFQNEAQLEKSRLLSDRFSAERPKGSFSTLEIQRTEQGDSAMYLCASSLGVQGGRQYFGPGTRLLVL.

This clone was seen only once. V and J are TRBV29-1 and TRBJ2-3, with 15 bases matching TRBD2. Germline V gene lookup returns CDR1 SQVTM and CDR2 ANQGSEA. CDR3 length: 16 amino acids. V shed 1 base and J 2 bases; nucleotides not matched to a gene: 1. CDR3 DNA: TGCAGCGTTGAAGGGACTAGCGGGAGGGTCACAGATACGCAGTATTTT. Translating gives CSVEGTSGRVTDTQYF.

The CDR3 here is CASSEGVIGNTIYF. The CDR3 DNA reads as TGTGCCAGCAGTGAGGGGGTGATCGGAAACACCATATATTTT. J is TRBJ1-3 and V is TRBV2, with D maybe TRBD1 (5 bases). Trimming took 3 bases from V and 4 from J, leaving 10 bases between them. Germline CDR1 SNHLY, CDR2 FYNNEI. The CDR3 extends over 14 amino acids.

The chain couples TRBV7-8 to TRBJ2-1; D uncertain. V shed 5 bases and J shed 2 bases, with 16 bases lying between them. Germline CDR1 SGHVS, CDR2 FQNEAQ. The CDR3 has 16 residues. The CDR3 region has the DNA TGTGCCAGCAGCCAGACAACGATCTTCACCTACAATGAGCAGTTCTTC. Translating gives CASSQTTIFTYNEQFF.

V and J are TRBV30 and TRBJ2-7; the D is unclear. There are 12 residues in the CDR3. Between the trimmed V and J ends, which lost 0 bases and 12 bases, there was a span of 15 bases. The V gene's germline CDR1 is GTSNPN and CDR2 SVGIG (reference sequence). The CDR3 DNA reads as TGTGCCTGGAGTGTAGACCGGGCCTATAGGTACTTC. Its protein product is CAWSVDRAYRYF.

The rearrangement joins TRBV5-6 to TRBJ2-3, with TRBD1 matching 7 bases. Germline V CDR1 and CDR2: SGHDT, YYEEEE. The CDR3 consists of 16 residues. Trimming took 2 bases from V and 0 from J; bases not matched to a gene: 6. The CDR3 DNA is TGTGCCAGCAGCTTTCGGACAGGTAGGAGCACAGATACGCAGTATTTT. This sequence encodes CASSFRTGRSTDTQYF.

This clone has only one observation. The rearrangement links TRBV5-4 to TRBJ2-5; 8 nucleotides agree with TRBD1. The CDR3 is 14 amino acids. Trimming at V came to 0 bases and at J to 4 bases, leaving 2 bases not matched to a gene. Germline CDR1 and CDR2: SGHNT and YYREEE (reference sequence). CDR3 coding DNA: TGTGCCAGCAGCTTGGGACAGGGGCGAGAGACCCAGTACTTC. Encoded protein: CASSLGQGRETQYF.

The gene calls are TRBV3-1 (or the pseudogene TRBV3-2) and TRBJ1-4; D call uncertain. Trimming took 1 base from V and 8 from J, leaving 8 bases between them. The V gene's germline CDR1 is LGHDT and CDR2 YNNKEL (reference sequence). The CDR3 is 13 amino acids. CDR3 sequence reads: CASSQVVREKLFF. The CDR3 region has the DNA TGTGCCAGCAGCCAAGTAGTCAGAGAAAAACTGTTTTTT.

The genes are TRBV6-5 and TRBJ1-2, with TRBD1 matching 7 bases. The V gene end was trimmed by 6 bases and the J gene end by 6 bases; junction bases not matched to a gene: 13. This CDR3 has 15 residues. Germline V gene lookup returns CDR1 MNHEY and CDR2 SVGAGI. In nucleotides, the CDR3 is TGTGCCAGCAGCCGCCTCGTAGGAGGGGGCGATGGCTACACCTTC. The encoded protein is CASSRLVGGGDGYTF.

J is TRBJ2-1 and V is TRBV10-3, with 9 nucleotides matching TRBD1. The CDR3 has 16 residues. CDR1 is ENHRY, CDR2 SYGVKD, per germline. The J segment lost 6 bases and the V segment lost 2 bases, leaving 8 bases of the junction unmatched. This chain's CDR3 is CAISEIQGARGNEQFF. The CDR3 DNA reads as TGTGCCATCAGTGAGATACAGGGGGCCAGGGGCAATGAGCAGTTCTTC.

The J gene is TRBJ2-1, the V gene TRBV5-1, with 8 positions matching TRBD2. This CDR3 has 15 amino acids. With V trimmed by 0 bases and J by 13 bases, 12 bases remained unmatched. The germline V gene has CDR1 SGHRS and CDR2 YFSETQ. This chain's CDR3 is CASSLGGTTLAGQFF. The CDR3 coding sequence is TGCGCCAGCAGCTTGGGGGGGACCACCCTAGCGGGTCAGTTCTTC.

The CDR3 sequence: CASSSPDDYGYTF. CDR3 coding DNA: TGTGCCAGCAGCTCTCCGGACGACTATGGCTACACCTTC. The J gene is TRBJ1-2, the V gene TRBV3-1 (or the pseudogene TRBV3-2); D is uncertain. V was clipped by 5 bases and J by 3 bases, with 10 bases between them. Germline loops: CDR1 LGHDT, CDR2 YNNKEL (reference sequence). This CDR3 is built from 13 residues.

The chain combines TRBV5-6 with TRBJ1-5; no firm D call. The V gene's germline CDR1 is SGHDT and CDR2 YYEEEE. The germline V and J ends were trimmed by 0 bases and 1 base, with 5 bases remaining between them. The CDR3 totals 14 residues. CDR3 sequence (DNA): TGTGCCAGCAGCTTGGGACCAAGCAATCAGCCCCAGCATTTT. Its protein is CASSLGPSNQPQHF.

The J gene is TRBJ2-5, the V gene TRBV6-5, with D perhaps TRBD2 (6 bases). In germline, CDR1 is MNHEY, CDR2 SVGAGI. V was cut by 2 bases and J by 2 bases, with 12 bases left in between. This CDR3 contains 15 residues. The CDR3 coding sequence is TGTGCCAGCAGTTACAGGAGGGCCGAACAAGAGACCCAGTACTTC. Translated: CASSYRRAEQETQYF.

CDR3 sequence (DNA): TGTGCCAGTAGGGAAAATGACAGACTGAACACTGAAGCTTTCTTT. Translation gives CASRENDRLNTEAFF. This chain uses TRBV19 with TRBJ1-1, with D tentatively TRBD1 (5 bases). Germline CDR1 reads LNHDA; CDR2 reads SQIVND (reference sequence). This CDR3 is built from 15 residues. V was shortened by 6 bases and J by 0 bases, with 14 bases between the two germline ends. The full variable domain, in which reference TRBV19 and TRBJ1-1 provide the parts outside the CDR3, is DGGITQSPKYLFRKEGQNVTLSCEQNLNHDAMYWYRQDPGQGLRLIYYSQIVNDFQKGDIAEGYSVSREKKESFPLTVTSAQKNPTAFYLCASRENDRLNTEAFFGQGTRLTVV.

On this clone: Germline and junction disagree at one end, which may indicate a read error. The chain is built from TRBV18 and TRBJ2-4; 7 bases are shared with TRBD1. CDR3 size: 15 residues. In germline, CDR1 is KGHSH, CDR2 LQKENI. The CDR3 bases are TGTGCCAGCTCACCGACCGGGACAGCCGAAAACATTCAGTACTTC. This codes for CASSPTGTAENIQYF.